The 17 T cell receptor beta chains reported below all come from one sample, sequenced in a study of beta chain features in type 1 diabetes. General study points: Shorter TCRB CDR3s, moderately but significantly so, were found in Type 1 diabetes patients in all four CD4+ subsets.

These receptors' targets are unknown. As every portion of the isolated RNA was reverse transcribed, the sequencing read expressed TCRB transcripts. Data came from immunoSEQ multiplex PCR; TCRdb stores just in-frame clones and leaves some out. The table lists around 250,000 clones, roughly 13% of them singletons. The sequenced sample was naive CD4+ T cells from blood. These receptors were collected from a man aged 25-45 years with type 1 diabetes.

This chain joins TRBV18 and TRBJ2-3; 7 nucleotides line up with TRBD1. The V gene's germline CDR1 is KGHSH and CDR2 LQKENI. The CDR3 runs to 16 residues. With V trimmed by 0 bases and J by 2 bases, 5 bases remained unmatched. The CDR3: CASSPPDRPITDTQYF. CDR3 nucleotide sequence: TGTGCCAGCTCACCACCGGACAGGCCCATCACAGATACGCAGTATTTT.

The V and J genes are TRBV5-1 and TRBJ1-1, with 7 positions matching TRBD1. CDR3 length: 15 residues. V was pared by 0 bases and J by 1 base, with 3 bases of the junction left unmatched. Looked up from germline, CDR1 is SGHRS and CDR2 is YFSETQ. Here the CDR3 reads CASSLVGTANTEAFF. The CDR3 DNA is TGCGCCAGCAGCTTGGTCGGGACAGCGAACACTGAAGCTTTCTTT.

The chain is built from TRBV2 and TRBJ2-1; 7 nucleotides align to TRBD1. The CDR3 loop spans 14 amino acids. The germline CDR1 and CDR2 sequences are SNHLY and FYNNEI. The junction had 5 bases not matched to a gene; V was cut back by 7 bases and J by 2 bases. The CDR3: CASKVGTAYNEQFF. The CDR3, as DNA: TGTGCCAGCAAAGTAGGGACAGCCTACAATGAGCAGTTCTTC.

This clone was recorded a few times. The chain links TRBV19 to TRBJ2-3, with TRBD2 matching over 8 bases. The germline CDR1 and CDR2 sequences are LNHDA and SQIVND (reference sequence). V lost 4 bases, J lost 1 base, and 4 bases stayed unmatched. This CDR3 is 15 amino acids long. CDR3 amino acids: CASSTSGPRTDTQYF. CDR3 coding DNA: TGTGCCAGTAGTACTAGCGGGCCCCGCACAGATACGCAGTATTTT.

This chain connects TRBV6-5 to TRBJ2-1; 10 nucleotides match TRBD1. Germline V CDR1 and CDR2: MNHEY, SVGAGI. The CDR3 runs to 15 residues. V lost 5 bases to trimming and J lost 4 bases; unmatched junction nucleotides: 5. Here the CDR3 reads CASSKDRGGYNEQFF. The CDR3 DNA reads as TGTGCCAGCAGTAAGGACAGGGGGGGATACAATGAGCAGTTCTTC.

The rearrangement links TRBV2 to TRBJ2-7; 11 nucleotides line up with TRBD1. The CDR3 runs to 14 residues. V dropped 6 bases and J dropped 3; count of bases not matched to a gene: 4. Germline V lookup: CDR1 SNHLY, CDR2 FYNNEI. CDR3 bases: TGTGCCAGCAGCGCCGGGACAGGGGGCTACGAGCAGTACTTC. As protein: CASSAGTGGYEQYF.

Here the CDR3 reads CASSRGLHNEQFF. The CDR3 DNA reads as TGTGCCAGCAGTAGGGGACTCCACAATGAGCAGTTCTTC. The chain carries TRBV6-5 and TRBJ2-1; D is perhaps TRBD2 (6 bases). V lost 5 bases and J lost 5, with 10 bases in between. The CDR3 consists of 13 residues. Germline CDR1 is MNHEY and CDR2 is SVGAGI.

V gene TRBV21-1 combines with J gene TRBJ2-7; the table's D call, TRBD2, has no DNA check behind it. TRBV21-1 constitutes a pseudogene. This CDR3 comprises 14 residues. CDR3 amino acids: CASSLARGGIEQYF. The CDR3, as DNA: TGTGCCAGCAGCCTAGCAAGGGGGGGGATCGAGCAGTACTTC.

This chain uses TRBV7-8 with TRBJ2-6; the D is unclear. V shed 5 bases and J shed 0 bases, with 8 bases lying between them. CDR3 size: 15 residues. CDR1 is SGHVS and CDR2 is FQNEAQ in the germline V gene. CDR3 sequence (DNA): TGTGCCAGCAGCCCCAGGAACTCTGGGGCCAACGTCCTGACTTTC. Protein product: CASSPRNSGANVLTF.

CDR3 in amino acids: CASTEFTLAGGRTQYF. Written as DNA, the CDR3 is TGCGCCAGCACTGAATTTACACTAGCGGGAGGGAGGACGCAGTATTTT. The chain is built from TRBV4-1 and TRBJ2-3; TRBD2 agrees at 13 bases. Per the germline V gene, CDR1 is MGHRA and CDR2 is YSYEKL. Losses at the gene ends were 7 bases for V and 9 bases for J; bases not matched to a gene: 13. The CDR3 runs 16 residues.

The rearrangement links TRBV2 to TRBJ1-2, with 7 bases identical to TRBD1. Germline V gene sequence: CDR1 SNHLY, CDR2 FYNNEI. V lost 7 bases to trimming and J lost 7 bases; unmatched junction nucleotides: 9. This CDR3 comprises 13 residues. CDR3: CASTTGTVVGYTF. The CDR3 region has the DNA TGTGCCAGCACCACAGGGACAGTCGTTGGCTACACCTTC.

This clone showed up just a few times. The chain joins TRBV9 to TRBJ2-3; TRBD2 matches at 11 bases. J was trimmed by 3 bases and V by 8 bases; bases with no gene match: 2. Germline V gene lookup returns CDR1 SGDLS and CDR2 YYNGEE. The CDR3 spans 13 residues. The CDR3 protein is CASTSGRTDTQYF. CDR3 DNA: TGTGCCAGTACTAGCGGGAGAACAGATACGCAGTATTTT.

In nucleotides, the CDR3 is TGTGCCAGCAGAAATACACCGCTCCCCACCGGGGAGCTGTTTTTT. Protein: CASRNTPLPTGELFF. The V gene is TRBV2, the J gene TRBJ2-2; D remains ambiguous. V lost 6 bases, J lost 4 bases, and 15 bases lay in between. Germline loops: CDR1 SNHLY, CDR2 FYNNEI. There are 15 residues in the CDR3.

The chain carries TRBV7-2 and TRBJ1-2, with D tentatively TRBD1 (5 bases). Germline CDR1 is SGHTA and CDR2 is FQGNSA. Trimming left V 5 bases short and J 4 bases short, with 17 bases between. CDR3 length: 15 amino acids. The CDR3 nucleotides read TGTGCCAGCAGCCCACAGGACGGAGGGGCCTATGGCTACACCTTC. Its protein is CASSPQDGGAYGYTF.

This clone has only a few counts. This chain links TRBV5-4 with TRBJ2-7, with 8 bases identical to TRBD1. This CDR3 is 15 amino acids long. J lost 3 bases, V lost 4 bases, and 9 bases had no gene match. Germline V gives CDR1 SGHNT, CDR2 YYREEE (reference sequence). For the CDR3, the DNA is TGTGCCAGCAGCCCGGCGGGACAGGTCCACTACGAGCAGTACTTC. Translated, it gives CASSPAGQVHYEQYF.

This clone was counted a few times. CDR3 sequence reads: CASSLDSGGYNEQFF. CDR3 DNA sequence: TGCGCCAGCAGCTTGGATAGCGGGGGTTACAATGAGCAGTTCTTC. The chain uses TRBV5-1 and TRBJ2-1, with 9 bases identical to TRBD2. The junction had 2 bases not matched to a gene; V was cut back by 0 bases and J by 4 bases. In germline, CDR1 is SGHRS, CDR2 YFSETQ. CDR3 length: 15 residues.

This clone has just a few counts. The gene calls are TRBV5-1 and TRBJ2-2; TRBD2 aligns across 10 bases. Germline CDR1 reads SGHRS; CDR2 reads YFSETQ. The J segment lost 0 bases and the V segment lost 7 bases, leaving 3 bases of the junction unmatched. The CDR3 sequence is 15 residues long. The CDR3 bases are TGCGCCAGCTCTAGCGGGGGAACGAACACCGGGGAGCTGTTTTTT. Translation gives CASSSGGTNTGELFF. The full variable domain, with the rest looked up from reference TRBV5-1 and TRBJ2-2, is KAGVTQTPRYLIKTRGQQVTLSCSPISGHRSVSWYQQTPGQGLQFLFEYFSETQRNKGNFPGRFSGRQFSNSRSEMNVSTLELGDSALYLCASSSGGTNTGELFFGEGSRLTVL.